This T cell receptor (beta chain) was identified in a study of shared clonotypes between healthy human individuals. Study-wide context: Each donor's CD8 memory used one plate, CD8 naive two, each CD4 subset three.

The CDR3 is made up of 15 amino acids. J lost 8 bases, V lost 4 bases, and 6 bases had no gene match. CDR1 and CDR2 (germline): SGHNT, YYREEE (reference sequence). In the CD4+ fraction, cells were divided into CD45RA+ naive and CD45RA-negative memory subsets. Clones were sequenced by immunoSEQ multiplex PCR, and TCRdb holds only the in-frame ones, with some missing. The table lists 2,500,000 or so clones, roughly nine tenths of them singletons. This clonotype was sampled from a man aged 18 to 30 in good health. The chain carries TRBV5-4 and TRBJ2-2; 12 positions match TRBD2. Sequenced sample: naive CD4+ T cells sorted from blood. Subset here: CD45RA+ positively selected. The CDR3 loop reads CASSRGTSGRGELFF. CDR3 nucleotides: TGTGCCAGCAGCCGCGGGACTAGCGGGCGAGGGGAGCTGTTTTTT.